A single sample is the source of the 5 T cell receptor beta chains below, sequenced in a study of OX40 agonist ivuxolimab in advanced cancers. Here immunoSEQ multiplex PCR was the method, and the copy in TCRdb shows in-frame clones only, minus some. The sample includes about 33,000 clones, roughly 90% seen only once; the top ten take about 4.2%. The sample here was CD4+ or CD8+ T cells sorted from blood, taken in a trial of the OX40 agonist ivuxolimab. All receptors come from an adult with an advanced solid tumor such as melanoma, head and neck, liver or kidney cancer.

The chain carries TRBV6-1 and TRBJ2-4, with 7 bases lining up with TRBD1. J gave up 7 bases and V 5 bases, and 11 bases lay outside the gene matches. CDR1 MNHNS and CDR2 SASEGT come from the germline V gene. The CDR3 spans 15 residues. Written as DNA, the CDR3 is TGTGCCAGCAGTAAGCAGACAGGGCCAACGAACATTCAGTACTTC. Translating it yields CASSKQTGPTNIQYF.

The rearrangement links TRBV18 to TRBJ1-5, with D perhaps TRBD1 (5 bases). The CDR3 totals 16 residues. The ends were cut back, 6 bases at V and 2 bases at J, with 17 bases in the middle. The germline CDR1 and CDR2 sequences are KGHSH and LQKENI. The chain's CDR3 is CASSLRSGPRNQPQHF. CDR3 in DNA: TGTGCCAGCTCGCTGAGGTCAGGGCCCCGCAATCAGCCCCAGCATTTT.

V and J are TRBV28 and TRBJ2-7, with 9 bases aligning to TRBD2. There are 15 residues in the CDR3. V lost 5 bases and J lost 4; bases outside the gene matches: 9. Germline lookup yields CDR1 MDHEN and CDR2 SYDVKM. The CDR3 loop is CASSPGGGRAYEQYF. CDR3 nucleotides: TGTGCCAGCAGTCCCGGTGGCGGGAGGGCTTACGAGCAGTACTTC.

Note on this clone: Germline is not matched at one junction end, which may reflect a read error. The chain has TRBV7-2 and TRBJ2-4; 10 nucleotides agree with TRBD2. The CDR3 is made up of 14 amino acids. The germline gives CDR1 SGHTA, CDR2 FQGNSA. The DNA of the CDR3 is TGTGCCGGCAGCCCTAGCGGGGGAGGGAACATTCAGTACTTC. Translating it yields CAGSPSGGGNIQYF.

The V and J genes are TRBV6-4 and TRBJ1-2, with unresolved D. The CDR3 length is 13 residues. V lost 10 bases, J lost 3 bases, and 15 bases lay in between. In germline, CDR1 is MRHNA, CDR2 SNTAGT. CDR3 residues: CATGEGRDYGYTF. The CDR3 nucleotides are TGTGCCACCGGGGAGGGAAGGGACTATGGCTACACCTTC.